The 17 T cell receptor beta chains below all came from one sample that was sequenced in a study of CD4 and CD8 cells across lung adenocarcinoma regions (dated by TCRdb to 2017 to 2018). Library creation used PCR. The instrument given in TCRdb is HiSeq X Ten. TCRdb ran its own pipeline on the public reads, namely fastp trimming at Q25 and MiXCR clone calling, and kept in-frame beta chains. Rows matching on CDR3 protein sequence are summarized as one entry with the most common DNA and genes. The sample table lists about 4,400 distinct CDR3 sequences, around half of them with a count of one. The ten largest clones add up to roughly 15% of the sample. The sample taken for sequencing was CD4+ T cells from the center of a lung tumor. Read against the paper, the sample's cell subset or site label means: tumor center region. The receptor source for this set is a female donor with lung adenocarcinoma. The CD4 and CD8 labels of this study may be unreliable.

CDR3 in DNA: TGTGCCAGCAGTTCCCTCCGTTTGGATGAGCAGTTCTTC. Translation gives CASSSLRLDEQFF. This chain links TRBV27 with TRBJ2-1, with D uncertain. The length of the CDR3 is 13 residues. V was pared by 4 bases and J by 8 bases, with 12 bases between. Germline V CDR1 and CDR2: MNHEY, SMNVEV (reference sequence).

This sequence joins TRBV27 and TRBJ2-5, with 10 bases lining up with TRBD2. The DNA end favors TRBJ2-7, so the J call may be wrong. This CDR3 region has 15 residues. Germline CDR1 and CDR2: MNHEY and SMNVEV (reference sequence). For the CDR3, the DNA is TGTGCCAGCAGTTCCCCTAGCGGGGGAAACTACGAGCAGTACTTC. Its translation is CASSSPSGGNYEQYF.

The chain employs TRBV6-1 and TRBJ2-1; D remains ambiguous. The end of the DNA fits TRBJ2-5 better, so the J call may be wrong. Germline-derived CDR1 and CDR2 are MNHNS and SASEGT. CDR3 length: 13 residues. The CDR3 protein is CASSRWVSETQYF. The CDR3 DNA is TGTGCCAGCAGTCGGTGGGTTTCGGAGACCCAGTACTTC.

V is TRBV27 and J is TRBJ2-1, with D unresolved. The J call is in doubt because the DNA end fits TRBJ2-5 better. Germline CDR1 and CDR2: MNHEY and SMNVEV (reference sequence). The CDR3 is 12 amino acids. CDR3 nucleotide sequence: TGTGCCAGCAGTTTTGGCGGCGAGACCCAGTACTTC. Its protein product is CASSFGGETQYF.

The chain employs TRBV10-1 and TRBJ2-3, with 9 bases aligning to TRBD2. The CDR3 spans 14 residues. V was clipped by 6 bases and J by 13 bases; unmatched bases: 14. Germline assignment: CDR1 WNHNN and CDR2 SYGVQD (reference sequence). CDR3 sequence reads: CASRGGRAGGVKYF. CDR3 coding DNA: TGCGCCAGCAGGGGGGGGCGAGCGGGAGGAGTGAAGTATTTT.

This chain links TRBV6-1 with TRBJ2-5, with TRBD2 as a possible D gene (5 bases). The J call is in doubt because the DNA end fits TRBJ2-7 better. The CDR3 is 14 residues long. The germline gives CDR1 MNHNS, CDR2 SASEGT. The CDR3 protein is CASMEDPSSYEQYF. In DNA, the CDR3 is TGTGCCAGCATGGAGGACCCAAGCTCCTACGAGCAGTACTTC.

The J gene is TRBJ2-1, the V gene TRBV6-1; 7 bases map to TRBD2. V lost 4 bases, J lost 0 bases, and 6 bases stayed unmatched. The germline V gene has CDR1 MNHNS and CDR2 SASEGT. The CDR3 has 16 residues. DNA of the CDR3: TGTGCCAGCAGTGTCTCACTAGCGCGCTCCTACAATGAGCAGTTCTTC. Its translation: CASSVSLARSYNEQFF.

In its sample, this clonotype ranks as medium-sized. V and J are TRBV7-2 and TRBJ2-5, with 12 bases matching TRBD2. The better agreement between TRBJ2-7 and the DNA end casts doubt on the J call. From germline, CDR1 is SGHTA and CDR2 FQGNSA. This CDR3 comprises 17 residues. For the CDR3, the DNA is TGTGCCAGCAGCCCCGCCCGACTAGCGGGAGAACCGCTCGAGCAGTACTTC. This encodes CASSPARLAGEPLEQYF.

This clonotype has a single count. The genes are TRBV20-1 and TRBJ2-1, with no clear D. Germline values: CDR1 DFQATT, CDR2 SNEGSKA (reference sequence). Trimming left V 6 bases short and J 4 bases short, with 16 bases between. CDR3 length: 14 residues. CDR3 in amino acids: CSARHWRSYNEQFF. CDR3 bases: TGCAGTGCCAGACATTGGCGAAGTTACAATGAGCAGTTCTTC.

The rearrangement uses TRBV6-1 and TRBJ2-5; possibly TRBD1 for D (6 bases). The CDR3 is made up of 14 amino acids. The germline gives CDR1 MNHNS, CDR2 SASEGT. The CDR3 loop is CAGSGGPGYDTQYF. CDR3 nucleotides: TGTGCGGGCAGTGGGGGCCCAGGCTACGACACCCAGTACTTC.

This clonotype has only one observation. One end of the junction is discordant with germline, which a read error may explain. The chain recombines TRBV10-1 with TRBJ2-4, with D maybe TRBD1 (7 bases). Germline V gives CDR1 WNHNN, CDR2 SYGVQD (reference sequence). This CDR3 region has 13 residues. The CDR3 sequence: CASGEAGTDTQYF. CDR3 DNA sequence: TGCGCCTCGGGGGAGGCAGGGACAGACACTCAGTACTTT.

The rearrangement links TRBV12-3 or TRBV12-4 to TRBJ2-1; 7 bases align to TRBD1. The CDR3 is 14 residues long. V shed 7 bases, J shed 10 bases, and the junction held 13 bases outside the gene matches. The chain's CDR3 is CASTPSTGIYEQFF. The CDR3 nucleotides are TGTGCCAGCACCCCTTCGACAGGGATTTACGAGCAGTTCTTC.

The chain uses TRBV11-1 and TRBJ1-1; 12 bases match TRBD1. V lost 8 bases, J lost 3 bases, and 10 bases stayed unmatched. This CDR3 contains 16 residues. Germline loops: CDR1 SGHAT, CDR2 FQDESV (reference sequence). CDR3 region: CASRRDRGPGHTEAFF. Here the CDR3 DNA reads TGTGCCAGCCGCCGGGACAGGGGGCCTGGGCACACTGAAGCTTTCTTT. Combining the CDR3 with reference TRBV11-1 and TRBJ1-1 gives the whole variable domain EAEVAQSPRYKITEKSQAVAFWCDPISGHATLYWYRQILGQGPELLVQFQDESVVDDSQLPKDRFSAERLKGVDSTLKIQPAELGDSAMYLCASRRDRGPGHTEAFFGQGTRLTVV.

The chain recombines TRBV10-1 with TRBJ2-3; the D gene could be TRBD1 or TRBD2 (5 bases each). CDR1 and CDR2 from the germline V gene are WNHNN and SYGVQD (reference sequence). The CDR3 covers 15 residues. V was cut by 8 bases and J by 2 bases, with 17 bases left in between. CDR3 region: CASLLRGKSTDTQYF. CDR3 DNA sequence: TGCGCCAGCTTGCTGAGGGGAAAATCCACAGATACGCAGTATTTT.

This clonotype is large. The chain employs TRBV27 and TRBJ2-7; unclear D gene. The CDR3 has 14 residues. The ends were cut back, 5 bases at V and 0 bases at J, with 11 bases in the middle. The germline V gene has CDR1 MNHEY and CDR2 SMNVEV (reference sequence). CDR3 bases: TGTGCCAGCAGTGTACGGGTCCACTCCTACGAGCAGTACTTC. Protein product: CASSVRVHSYEQYF.

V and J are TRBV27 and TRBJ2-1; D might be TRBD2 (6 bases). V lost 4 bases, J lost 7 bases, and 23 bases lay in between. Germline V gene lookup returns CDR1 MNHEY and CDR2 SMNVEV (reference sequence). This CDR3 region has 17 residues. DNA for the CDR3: TGTGCCAGCAGTTCGTCGGCCTCTAGCGTCAGATGGAATGAGCAGTTCTTC. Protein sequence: CASSSSASSVRWNEQFF.

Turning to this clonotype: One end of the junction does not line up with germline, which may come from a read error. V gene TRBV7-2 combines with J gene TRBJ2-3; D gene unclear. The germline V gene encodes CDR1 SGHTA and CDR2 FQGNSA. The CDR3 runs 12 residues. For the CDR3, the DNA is TGTGCGAGCATGTTAGCCGAAGACACGCAGTATTTC. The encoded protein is CASMLAEDTQYF. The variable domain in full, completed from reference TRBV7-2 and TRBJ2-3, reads GAGVSQSPSNKVTEKGKDVELRCDPISGHTALYWYRQSLGQGLEFLIYFQGNSAPDKSGLPSDRFSAERTGGSVSTLTIQRTQQEDSAVYLCASMLAEDTQYFGPGTRLTVL.